Described below is a single T cell receptor (beta chain) sequence and its context. Running of the v3.0 immunoSEQ assay took place at survey level. The method was immunoSEQ multiplex PCR; TCRdb's version includes in-frame clones alone and lacks a portion of them. The sample carries 30,000 to 40,000 clones, 75% to 85% recorded once. This CDR3 is 14 amino acids long. V lost 4 bases to trimming and J lost 4 bases, with 12 bases between them. The germline gives CDR1 SGHTS, CDR2 YDEGEE. The data belong to a study of long-term antiretroviral therapy in people with HIV. The chain recombines TRBV5-8 with TRBJ1-5; D not certain. The origin of this receptor is a man aged 18 to 29 with HIV. The starting material was unsorted PBMCs, obtained 1.9 years after starting antiretroviral therapy. CDR3 in DNA: TGTGCCAGCAGCCTGTTTTATCGGAATCAGCCCCAGCATTTT. Encoded protein: CASSLFYRNQPQHF.